Listed here are 27 T cell receptor beta chains from one sample, sequenced in a study of spatial heterogeneity in lung cancer. Time point given: blood at routine non-recurrence follow-up after resection. TCRdb analysed the 5' RACE reads with MiXCR anew, one entry per CDR3 protein. The data show roughly 110,000 distinct CDR3 sequences, 10% to 12% seen once. Sequencing was performed on PBMCs, taken at follow-up. Receptors originate from a female donor with early-stage non-small cell lung cancer.

Only a few counts were recorded for this clonotype. V gene TRBV28 combines with J gene TRBJ1-2, with 8 positions matching TRBD1. CDR3 length: 14 amino acids. Germline assignment: CDR1 MDHEN and CDR2 SYDVKM. J lost 5 bases, V lost 4 bases, and 6 bases had no gene match. CDR3 DNA sequence: TGTGCCAGCAGTTCGCAGGGGGCATCATATGGCTACACCTTC. Amino acids: CASSSQGASYGYTF.

The rearrangement links TRBV2 to TRBJ2-1; D is possibly TRBD2 (6 bases). The CDR3 totals 16 residues. Germline V CDR1 and CDR2: SNHLY, FYNNEI. V was cut by 6 bases and J by 9 bases, with 24 bases left in between. CDR3 amino acids: CASRPPPFWEEVEQFF. The CDR3 DNA sequence: TGTGCCAGCAGACCCCCCCCCTTTTGGGAGGAGGTTGAGCAGTTCTTC.

Note on this clonotype: Just one base apart from a much larger clone, this may be a read error. This chain uses TRBV15 with TRBJ1-5; D is unresolved. The CDR3 contains 15 residues. The germline V gene encodes CDR1 LNHNV and CDR2 YYDKDF (reference sequence). The CDR3: CATSREVWANQPQPF. The CDR3 DNA reads as TGTGCCACCAGCAGAGAAGTCTGGGCCAACCAGCCCCAGCCTTTT.

This clonotype has more than one count but fewer than ten. The CDR3 protein is CASSSMTGVHGQYF. CDR3 in DNA: TGTGCCAGCAGTTCCATGACAGGGGTGCACGGGCAGTACTTC. V and J are TRBV6-6 and TRBJ2-7; TRBD1 aligns across 8 bases. The CDR3 is 14 amino acids. CDR1 and CDR2 (germline): MNHNY, SVGAGI (reference sequence). J lost 9 bases, V lost 4 bases, and 11 bases had no gene match.

This clonotype was recorded a few times. The chain has TRBV2 and TRBJ2-4; TRBD1 matches at 8 bases. The V gene end was trimmed by 6 bases and the J gene end by 0 bases; junction bases not matched to a gene: 7. CDR1 and CDR2 (germline): SNHLY, FYNNEI. This CDR3 comprises 16 residues. CDR3 in DNA: TGTGCCAGCAGAGGGACAGGACCTCTAGCCAAAAACATTCAGTACTTC. It translates to CASRGTGPLAKNIQYF.

The chain carries TRBV12-3 or TRBV12-4 and TRBJ2-3; 7 nucleotides match TRBD1. The CDR3 totals 16 residues. V shed 0 bases and J 1 base; nucleotides not matched to a gene: 4. In nucleotides, the CDR3 is TGTGCCAGCAGTTTAGCGTTAGGGGGCGGCACAGATACGCAGTATTTT. As protein: CASSLALGGGTDTQYF.

The sample holds a few counts of this clonotype. The V gene is TRBV7-9, the J gene TRBJ2-2; 7 bases are a match to TRBD1. There are 13 residues in the CDR3. Germline lookup yields CDR1 SEHNR and CDR2 FQNEAQ (reference sequence). V shed 5 bases, J shed 9 bases, and the junction held 6 bases outside the gene matches. CDR3 in amino acids: CASSTYRGRELFF. The CDR3 region has the DNA TGTGCCAGCAGCACCTACAGGGGCAGGGAGCTGTTTTTT.

The genes are TRBV28 and TRBJ2-3; a possible D gene is TRBD2 (6 bases). Trimming cost V 5 bases and J 7 bases, with 19 bases left between them. Germline CDR1 reads MDHEN; CDR2 reads SYDVKM. CDR3 size: 15 residues. The CDR3 bases are TGTGCCAGCAGTCTCGGGCGATGGAGGGTGAATACGCAGTATTTT. Its translation is CASSLGRWRVNTQYF.

This clonotype was counted many times. The rearrangement links TRBV25-1 to TRBJ2-2; no definite D call. The length of the CDR3 is 14 residues. Trimming shortened V by 2 bases and J by 2 bases, and 6 bases separated the two germline ends. Germline V gene lookup returns CDR1 MGHDK and CDR2 SYGVNS. CDR3 in amino acids: CASSEQPNTGELFF. The CDR3 DNA reads as TGTGCCAGCAGTGAACAGCCAAACACCGGGGAGCTGTTTTTT.

This clonotype was seen just once. This chain links TRBV6-6 with TRBJ2-2; D may correspond to TRBD1 or TRBD2 (5 bases each). CDR3 size: 15 residues. Germline V lookup: CDR1 MNHNY, CDR2 SVGAGI (reference sequence). V was shortened by 6 bases and J by 4 bases, with 15 bases between the two germline ends. CDR3 in DNA: TGTGCCAGCAGCCCCACCGGGACGACCACCGGGGAGCTGTTTTTT. Protein sequence: CASSPTGTTTGELFF.

This clonotype was counted ten times or more. This chain joins TRBV20-1 and TRBJ1-2, with unresolved D. The CDR3 totals 13 residues. Trimming cost V 5 bases and J 3 bases, with 13 bases left between them. The germline CDR1 and CDR2 sequences are DFQATT and SNEGSKA (reference sequence). DNA of the CDR3: TGCAGTGCTCAGGCGACCAACGACTATGGCTACACCTTC. Encoded protein: CSAQATNDYGYTF.

This clonotype was seen many times. J is TRBJ1-1 and V is TRBV18, with TRBD1 identical over 7 bases. Trimming cost V 1 base and J 5 bases; bases outside gene matches: 4. Germline lookup yields CDR1 KGHSH and CDR2 LQKENI. CDR3 length: 14 amino acids. The CDR3 bases are TGTGCCAGCTCACCACAGGGGGCACGGACTGAAGCTTTCTTT. This gives the protein CASSPQGARTEAFF.

In its sample, this clonotype was seen many times. J is TRBJ2-7 and V is TRBV20-1, with 11 bases lining up with TRBD2. This CDR3 is 17 amino acids long. Germline CDR1 DFQATT, CDR2 SNEGSKA (reference sequence). With V trimmed by 3 bases and J by 5 bases, 15 bases remained unmatched. The CDR3 DNA sequence: TGCAGTGCTAGTTCACTAGCGGGAGCGGCGGAGGTCCACGAGCAGTACTTC. Its protein is CSASSLAGAAEVHEQYF.

The chain links TRBV12-3 or TRBV12-4 to TRBJ2-2, with 7 bases that match TRBD2. The CDR3 runs 15 residues. V lost 8 bases, J lost 7 bases, and 13 bases stayed unmatched. The CDR3 sequence is CASVIQAGVVGELFF. CDR3 nucleotide sequence: TGTGCCAGCGTCATTCAGGCGGGAGTGGTCGGGGAGCTGTTTTTT.

In this sample, this clonotype turned up a few times. The chain combines TRBV3-1 with TRBJ2-1; D is uncertain. This CDR3 is built from 12 residues. Germline V CDR1 and CDR2: LGHDT, YNNKEL (reference sequence). V was clipped by 7 bases and J by 6 bases, with 10 bases between them. CDR3 sequence reads: CASKQSTNEQFF. Here the CDR3 DNA reads TGTGCCAGCAAACAGAGCACCAATGAGCAGTTCTTC.

The rearrangement links TRBV10-3 to TRBJ2-7; 8 nucleotides agree with TRBD1. The ends lost 5 bases at V and 1 base at J; junction bases unmatched: 7. This CDR3 spans 15 amino acids. Germline CDR1 is ENHRY and CDR2 is SYGVKD. CDR3: CAISSGTGGSYEQYF. CDR3 DNA: TGTGCCATCAGTTCCGGGACAGGTGGATCCTACGAGCAGTACTTC.

A few counts support this clonotype. The gene calls are TRBV6-6 and TRBJ2-3; no definite D call. CDR3 length: 14 amino acids. CDR1 and CDR2 (germline): MNHNY, SVGAGI (reference sequence). Deletions cut 5 bases from V and 1 base from J, with 10 bases between. The CDR3 sequence is CASSHPYRTDTQYF. CDR3 coding DNA: TGTGCCAGCAGTCACCCCTACCGCACAGATACGCAGTATTTT.

This clonotype was observed a handful of times. This chain joins TRBV29-1 and TRBJ1-1, with TRBD1 as a possible D gene (5 bases). The germline CDR1 and CDR2 sequences are SQVTM and ANQGSEA. Trimming pared 5 bases from V and 3 bases from J, leaving 16 bases between. The CDR3 has 14 residues. The CDR3 DNA is TGCAGCGTTCAACAACTCGGGGGGTACACTGAAGCTTTCTTT. Protein sequence: CSVQQLGGYTEAFF.

The chain joins TRBV29-1 to TRBJ2-7; 7 bases map to TRBD1. The CDR3 is 14 amino acids. In germline, CDR1 is SQVTM, CDR2 ANQGSEA. V lost 5 bases and J lost 4; bases outside the gene matches: 11. CDR3 DNA sequence: TGCAGCGTTCTCCCGGGACAGACGAGTTACGAGCAGTACTTC. Translation gives CSVLPGQTSYEQYF.

The chain links TRBV27 to TRBJ2-1; 8 nucleotides line up with TRBD1. The CDR3 is 15 residues long. CDR1 and CDR2 (germline): MNHEY, SMNVEV (reference sequence). The J segment lost 6 bases and the V segment lost 6 bases, leaving 10 bases of the junction unmatched. CDR3: CASSAERTGPNEQFF. CDR3 DNA: TGTGCCAGCAGCGCAGAGAGGACAGGGCCCAATGAGCAGTTCTTC.

This clonotype has ten or more counts. V and J are TRBV29-1 and TRBJ2-5, with D perhaps matching TRBD1 (6 bases). The length of the CDR3 is 13 residues. The V and J ends lost 7 bases and 2 bases respectively, with 14 bases between them. Germline V gene lookup returns CDR1 SQVTM and CDR2 ANQGSEA. The CDR3, as DNA: TGCAGCGCGGCCAGGGGTCAACAAGAGACCCAGTACTTC. It specifies CSAARGQQETQYF. The full variable domain, rest sourced from reference TRBV29-1 and TRBJ2-5, is SAVISQKPSRDICQRGTSLTIQCQVDSQVTMMFWYRQQPGQSLTLIATANQGSEATYESGFVIDKFPISRPNLTFSTLTVSNMSPEDSSIYLCSAARGQQETQYFGPGTRLLVL.

This clonotype was detected many times. The chain carries TRBV20-1 and TRBJ2-6; 12 bases fit TRBD2. From germline, CDR1 is DFQATT and CDR2 SNEGSKA (reference sequence). J gave up 6 bases and V 1 base, and 1 base lay outside the gene matches. The CDR3 totals 15 residues. The DNA of the CDR3 is TGCAGTGCTAGAGCTAGCGGGAGGGAGGCCAACGTCCTGACTTTC. The encoded protein is CSARASGREANVLTF.

This clonotype came up a few times. The genes are TRBV20-1 and TRBJ2-1; 10 positions agree with TRBD2. Germline CDR1 is DFQATT and CDR2 is SNEGSKA (reference sequence). CDR3 size: 15 residues. V lost 1 base to trimming and J lost 7 bases; unmatched junction nucleotides: 7. CDR3 protein: CSARVSAGGLNEQFF. The CDR3 nucleotides are TGCAGTGCTAGAGTCTCAGCGGGAGGGCTAAATGAGCAGTTCTTC.

This clonotype was found a few times. The chain carries TRBV20-1 and TRBJ2-3; 8 bases are a match to TRBD2. The CDR3 consists of 16 residues. Germline CDR1 reads DFQATT; CDR2 reads SNEGSKA (reference sequence). Trimming at V came to 2 bases and at J to 4 bases, leaving 11 bases not matched to a gene. The CDR3: CSARPGTRGFSDTQYF. CDR3 DNA: TGCAGTGCTAGACCCGGGACTAGAGGTTTTTCAGATACGCAGTATTTT.

This clonotype appeared many times. The V gene is TRBV3-1, the J gene TRBJ2-1, with D unclear. The ends were cut back, 1 base at V and 7 bases at J, with 5 bases in the middle. The length of the CDR3 is 12 residues. Germline-derived CDR1 and CDR2 are LGHDT and YNNKEL (reference sequence). The DNA for the CDR3 is TGTGCCAGCAGCCAAGCTAGGAATGAGCAGTTCTTC. Translated: CASSQARNEQFF.

This clonotype was seen only a few times. The rearrangement joins TRBV12-3 or TRBV12-4 to TRBJ2-1; TRBD2 agrees at 9 bases. The length of the CDR3 is 16 residues. V shed 6 bases, J shed 9 bases, and the junction held 15 bases outside the gene matches. In nucleotides, the CDR3 is TGTGCCAGCAGCCCGACCTTAGCGGGAGCTGGTAGTGAGCAGTTCTTC. Protein: CASSPTLAGAGSEQFF.

This clonotype was recorded at least ten times. The rearrangement uses TRBV29-1 and TRBJ2-7, with no clear D. V lost 7 bases and J 0 bases, leaving 7 bases between the germline ends. The CDR3 runs to 11 residues. Germline V gives CDR1 SQVTM, CDR2 ANQGSEA. The chain's CDR3 is CSASRSYEQYF. For the CDR3, the DNA is TGCAGCGCCAGCCGCTCCTACGAGCAGTACTTC.